This T cell receptor (beta chain) emerged from a study of T cells in Graves' hyperthyroidism and ophthalmopathy (dated by TCRdb to about 2019). For the study in its entirety: Peripheral blood samples were taken at the time of initial diagnosis, prior to any treatment. The paper describes TCR Vbeta CDR3 sequencing of 140 or so peripheral blood samples, made up of under 50 ophthalmopathy patients, 70 to 80 hyperthyroidism patients and about 17 progressor patients. Prospective prediction of ophthalmopathy was tested in an independent validation cohort consisting of about 19 hyperthyroidism patients and some 16 patients who later progressed to ophthalmopathy. To identify TCR V-J signatures that set the groups apart, the researchers used a discovery cohort of more than 95 patients, made up of under 45 with Graves' ophthalmopathy and about 59 with stable Graves' hyperthyroidism. Once sampling was done, hyperthyroidism patients were given methimazole at a starting dose of 30 mg daily, whereas ophthalmopathy patients were given high-dose intravenous methylprednisolone. In addition, the study compared T-cell repertoires in thyroid tissue and in blood from roughly six Graves' hyperthyroidism patients. The approximately 98 discovery patients were randomly divided into training and test sets at a 7:3 ratio.

The TCR beta CDR3 regions were amplified from the RNA transcripts. The first round of RT-PCR for the TCR CDR3 was performed with the HTBI primer set and the Qiagen OneStep RT-PCR kit. Libraries were constructed in a second round of multiplex PCR, after which size selection and purification were performed. Libraries were sequenced paired-end with 100 bp reads on an Illumina HiSeq2000. Under the source paper's analysis protocol: Raw data were processed with SOAPnuke, discarding reads with adapters, uncalled bases, mean Phred below 15, or no exact constant-primer or identifier match. High-quality paired reads were merged using COPE v1.2.5, and each unique nucleotide sequence was defined as a clonotype. MiTCR v1.1 was used to align the clonotypes against IMGT TRBV, TRBD and TRBJ reference segments. The analysis was restricted to V-J combinations with a frequency above 0.0001, which together covered approximately 99% of the repertoires. The TCS score was defined as F50 (clonal expansion) divided by E x V (chaos), with BLOSUM62-based TCRdist calculated between CDR3 peptides within each V-J. Welch's t-statistics and random forest reduced 514 V-J features to roughly 13, which were used in a naive Bayes classifier (R e1071). TCRdb's own reprocessing of the public reads used fastp at Q25 and MiXCR and kept productive beta chains. Every entry covers one CDR3 protein and lists the most common genes and DNA from its rows. TCRdb, rather than the study authors, made the V and J calls. Here the sample has around 390,000 distinct CDR3 sequences; about 14% occur a single time. 15% to 20% of the sample goes to the ten largest clones.

Overall results and qualifications from the work: No statistical method was used to set the sample size in advance, and investigators knew the group allocation. In validation, the model predicted progression to ophthalmopathy with roughly 70% sensitivity and 72% to 85% specificity, a median of roughly seven months before onset. Ophthalmopathy was separated from stable hyperthyroidism by a 13 V-J signature model, with approximately 86% sensitivity and about 84% specificity obtained in cross-validation and 80%/75% obtained in testing. Blood samples also contained most of the expanded thyroid clonotypes (frequency above 0.001), which suggests that blood repertoires may reflect thyroid immune responses.

Moderately to severely active disease, a Clinical Activity Score of at least 3, a NOSPECS grade of at least 4, and a duration under 3 months were present in ophthalmopathy patients. Any patient with an uncontrolled infection, another autoimmune disease, pregnancy or lactation was excluded. Diagnoses were based on clinical symptoms, serum thyroxine and TRAb, thyroid ultrasound and orbital computed tomography. PBMCs were isolated from 7.5 to 10 ml of fresh peripheral blood by Ficoll-Paque density gradient centrifugation. Total RNA was extracted using Trizol reagent, and RNA quality was assessed on an Agilent 2100 Bioanalyzer. The CDR3 numbers 15 residues from cysteine through phenylalanine. CDR3 DNA only is kept here, 45 bases in frame from base 1. V gives up 4 bases and J gives up 5 bases, and the segment between their germline ends measures 16 bases. Per the germline V gene, SGHDT is the CDR1 and YYEEEE is the CDR2.

This clonotype was observed at least ten times. The antigen this receptor binds is unknown. No much larger clonotype is one base removed from it; base qualities were not supplied. Source material: blood. The rearrangement combines TRBV5-6 with TRBJ2-1; the D gene is possibly TRBD2, with 6 bases matching. The TCR was taken from a woman in her twenties or thirties with Graves' ophthalmopathy. CDR3 sequence: CASSPPGLRHNEQFF. Read as DNA, the sequence is TGTGCCAGCAGCCCACCGGGACTGAGGCACAATGAGCAGTTCTTC. This CDR3, with the reference TRBV5-6 and TRBJ2-1 proteins standing in past its ends, gives the full variable domain DAGVTQSPTHLIKTRGQQVTLRCSPKSGHDTVSWYQQALGQGPQFIFQYYEEEERQRGNFPDRFSGHQFPNYSSELNVNALLLGDSALYLCASSPPGLRHNEQFFGPGTRLTVL.